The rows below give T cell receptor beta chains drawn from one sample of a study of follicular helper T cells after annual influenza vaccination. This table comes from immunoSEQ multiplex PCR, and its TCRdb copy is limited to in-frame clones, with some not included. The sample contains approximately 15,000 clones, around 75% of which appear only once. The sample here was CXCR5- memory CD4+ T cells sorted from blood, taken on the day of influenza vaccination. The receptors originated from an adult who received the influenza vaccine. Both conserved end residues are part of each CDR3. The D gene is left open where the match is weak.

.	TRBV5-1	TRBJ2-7	TGCGCCAGCAGCGCACAGGGAGTCGACGAGCAGTACTTC	CASSAQGVDEQYF
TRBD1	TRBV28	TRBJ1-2	TGTGCCAGCAGTTCTGCCGGGACAGGGAACTATGGCTACACCTTC	CASSSAGTGNYGYTF
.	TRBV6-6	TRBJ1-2	TGTGCCAGCACCTACCCTGGTCAGGACTATGGCTACACCTTC	CASTYPGQDYGYTF
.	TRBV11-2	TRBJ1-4	TGTGCCAGCAGCTTAGGCGCGAGTCCGGAAAAACTGTTTTTT	CASSLGASPEKLFF
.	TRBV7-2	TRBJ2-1	TGTGCCAGCAGCCTACATATCAATGAGCAGTTCTTC	CASSLHINEQFF
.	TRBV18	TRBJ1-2	TGTGCCAGCTCACCGGAGACAGCTAACTATGGCTACACCTTC	CASSPETANYGYTF
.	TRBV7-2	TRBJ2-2	TGTGCCAGCAGCTTAGGCTTTCGTGTCAGGACGAATGGCGGGGAGCTGTTTTTT	CASSLGFRVRTNGGELFF
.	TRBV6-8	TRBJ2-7	TGTGCCAGCGGCAGGGAGCAGTACTTC	CASGREQYF
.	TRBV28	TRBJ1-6	TGTGCCAGCAGTTTCTATCTGGGAAATAATTCACCCCTCCACTTT	CASSFYLGNNSPLHF
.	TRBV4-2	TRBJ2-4	TGTGCCAGCAGCCAAGGGACGGGGAGAGCCAAAAACATTCAGTACTTC	CASSQGTGRAKNIQYF
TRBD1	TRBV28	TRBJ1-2	TGTGCCAGCAGTTTATGGGGCCCCGACAGGGACTATGGCTACACCTTC	CASSLWGPDRDYGYTF
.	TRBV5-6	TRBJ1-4	TGTGCCAGCAGCTTTCAGGCTATTAATGAAAAACTGTTTTTT	CASSFQAINEKLFF
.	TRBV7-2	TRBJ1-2	TGTGCCAGCAGCTTAGCGTTTTCGACTTGGGGCTACACCTTC	CASSLAFSTWGYTF
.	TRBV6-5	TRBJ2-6	TGTGCCAGCAAATCCCAAGATCCTGGGGCCAACGTCCTGACTTTC	CASKSQDPGANVLTF